The source of this TCR beta chain is a study of somatic mutations in cytotoxic T cells in rheumatoid arthritis. This CDR3 region has 20 residues. Germline V CDR1 and CDR2: MDHEN, SYDVKM. Trimming removed 5 bases from V and 6 bases from J; junction bases left unmatched: 26. This clone is a singleton in its sample. TCRdb's copy holds only in-frame clones and misses some; the assay was immunoSEQ multiplex PCR. The sample contains about 10,000 clones, 75% to 95% of which appear only once. Source material: CD8+ T cells sorted from blood. The chain employs TRBV28 and TRBJ2-7; 9 nucleotides align to TRBD1. The receptor comes from a woman aged 18-30 years with rheumatoid arthritis. The CDR3 DNA reads as TGTGCCAGCAGTGTGCCGTATGGGACAGGGTTATTTCGGGCCCCACGCGAGCAGTACTTC. The encoded protein is CASSVPYGTGLFRAPREQYF.